What follows are 2 T cell receptor beta chains derived from one specimen sequenced in a study of T cell responses to AZD1222 COVID-19 vaccine (dated by TCRdb to the early 2020s). The time point label, as the study defines it: baseline before first vaccination. Libraries came from the immunoSEQ multiplex PCR assay. Drawn from immuneACCESS, this table holds only the in-frame rearrangements with V and J called that TCRdb kept. Clones are partly lost; checked studies trace under half to an unresolved V gene and leave the rest unexplained. The sample data list 99,000 or so clones, and approximately 90% of these were observed just once. The ten largest clones capture around 8.4% of the sample. The sample was peripheral blood, taken on day 0 of AZD1222 vaccination. These receptor sequences come from an adult in good health.

The rearrangement links TRBV19 to TRBJ1-2, with D perhaps matching TRBD1 (6 bases). The CDR3 is 16 residues long. Between the trimmed V and J ends, which lost 7 bases and 4 bases, there was a span of 22 bases. The germline CDR1 and CDR2 sequences are LNHDA and SQIVND (reference sequence). In nucleotides, the CDR3 is TGTGCCAGTACCGCAGGGTGGGCAGGGGACCCCTATGGCTACACCTTC. Its translation: CASTAGWAGDPYGYTF.

This rearrangement joins TRBV6-5 to TRBJ2-7; 8 nucleotides line up with TRBD2. Germline lookup yields CDR1 MNHEY and CDR2 SVGAGI. V was clipped by 5 bases and J by 2 bases; unmatched bases: 5. CDR3 length equals 14 residues. The CDR3 is CASSLSGAPYEQYF. For the CDR3, the DNA is TGTGCCAGCAGTCTTAGCGGGGCCCCCTACGAGCAGTACTTC.